The 9 T cell receptor beta chains presented below share a single source sample, sequenced in a study of CDR3 diversity in severe acne. Each CDR3 protein gets one entry after TCRdb re-called the PCR reads with MiXCR. The sample holds 89,000 or so distinct CDR3 sequences, around 50% seen once. Sequenced sample: blood. The receptors derive from a male donor in good health, serving as a control.

This chain connects TRBV28 to TRBJ2-5; D is uncertain. CDR1 and CDR2 (germline): MDHEN, SYDVKM. V was shortened by 0 bases and J by 5 bases, with 19 bases between the two germline ends. The CDR3 has 17 amino acids. CDR3 nucleotides: TGTGCCAGCAGTTTATGGCACAGCCTTCCCACCGGGGAGACCCAGTACTTC. It encodes CASSLWHSLPTGETQYF.

The CDR3 loop is CSARDLASGAFTDTQYF. CDR3 DNA: TGCAGTGCTAGAGATTTGGCTAGCGGGGCCTTCACAGATACGCAGTATTTT. The J gene is TRBJ2-3, the V gene TRBV20-1; 9 bases agree with TRBD2. V shed 0 bases and J 2 bases; nucleotides not matched to a gene: 9. CDR1 and CDR2 from the germline V gene are DFQATT and SNEGSKA (reference sequence). This CDR3 spans 17 amino acids.

The chain recombines TRBV7-3 with TRBJ2-7; perhaps D is TRBD1 or TRBD2 (5 bases each). V shed 5 bases and J shed 6 bases, with 17 bases lying between them. The CDR3 covers 14 residues. CDR1 and CDR2 from the germline V gene are SGHTA and FQGTGA. The CDR3 sequence: CASSPPDSTGEQYF. CDR3 nucleotide sequence: TGTGCCAGCAGCCCCCCGGACTCCACAGGCGAGCAGTACTTC.

The V gene is TRBV2, the J gene TRBJ1-5; no clear D. CDR3 length: 15 residues. V was pared by 3 bases and J by 3 bases, with 12 bases between. Looked up from germline, CDR1 is SNHLY and CDR2 is FYNNEI. The CDR3, as DNA: TGTGCCAGCAGTGAGGTCAACGGACCCAATCAGCCCCAGCATTTT. Its translation: CASSEVNGPNQPQHF.

This clonotype was counted only a few times. CDR3 amino acids: CASKSNGELFF. The CDR3 coding sequence is TGTGCCAGCAAATCAAACGGGGAGCTGTTTTTT. The chain recombines TRBV25-1 with TRBJ2-2; D gene unclear. Germline loops: CDR1 MGHDK, CDR2 SYGVNS. The V and J ends lost 7 bases and 7 bases respectively, with 7 bases between them. The CDR3 totals 11 residues.

The chain joins TRBV20-1 to TRBJ1-2; 8 bases line up with TRBD1. The germline gives CDR1 DFQATT, CDR2 SNEGSKA (reference sequence). CDR3 length: 14 amino acids. Trimming took 3 bases from V and 4 from J; bases not matched to a gene: 7. The CDR3 here is CSARGGQVGYGYTF. CDR3 bases: TGCAGTGCTAGGGGGGGACAGGTGGGCTATGGCTACACCTTC.

This rearrangement joins TRBV7-9 to TRBJ2-5; 11 bases fit TRBD2. The CDR3 has 16 residues. CDR1 is SEHNR and CDR2 is FQNEAQ in the germline V gene (reference sequence). The V and J ends lost 8 bases and 1 base, in that order; junction bases with no gene match: 9. This CDR3 is CASGPGTSGVQETQYF. The CDR3, as DNA: TGTGCCAGCGGACCCGGGACTAGCGGAGTCCAAGAGACCCAGTACTTC.

The rearrangement uses TRBV9 and TRBJ2-5, with 8 bases that match TRBD2. V was clipped by 7 bases and J by 5 bases; unmatched bases: 4. The CDR3 runs 12 residues. Germline V gives CDR1 SGDLS, CDR2 YYNGEE. CDR3 sequence reads: CASCGGLETQYF. CDR3 in DNA: TGTGCCAGCTGCGGGGGGCTGGAGACCCAGTACTTC.

The CDR3: CASSPRTSGDNEQFF. The CDR3 DNA reads as TGTGCCAGCAGCCCACGGACTAGCGGGGACAATGAGCAGTTCTTC. The chain combines TRBV9 with TRBJ2-1, with 12 bases identical to TRBD2. J gave up 5 bases and V 4 bases, and 4 bases lay outside the gene matches. The germline gives CDR1 SGDLS, CDR2 YYNGEE. The CDR3 is made up of 15 amino acids. The full variable domain, in which reference TRBV9 and TRBJ2-1 provide the parts outside the CDR3, is DSGVTQTPKHLITATGQRVTLRCSPRSGDLSVYWYQQSLDQGLQFLIQYYNGEERAKGNILERFSAQQFPDLHSELNLSSLELGDSALYFCASSPRTSGDNEQFFGPGTRLTVL.